This T cell receptor (beta chain) is from a study of T cell repertoires in cytomegalovirus infection. TCRdb re-called the reads through MiXCR, storing one row per CDR3 protein. This sample yields roughly 700,000 distinct CDR3 sequences, of which approximately 33% are seen a single time; roughly 20% belongs to the top ten. The CDR3 loop spans 14 amino acids. Between the trimmed V and J ends, which lost 5 bases and 5 bases, there was a span of 12 bases. This clonotype occurred a few times. The antigen is not known. V usage is TRBV12-3 or TRBV12-4 and J usage is TRBJ1-4; D gene unclear. This clonotype was obtained from a human donor in good health (CMV status not recorded). Some clones in this sample may be carry-over from other donors' samples. The sample consisted of cultured PBMCs, taken from culture after CMV antigen stimulation. CDR3 in DNA: TGTGCCAGCAGTCGGACCCGTGGGAATGAAAAACTGTTTTTT. Its protein product is CASSRTRGNEKLFF.